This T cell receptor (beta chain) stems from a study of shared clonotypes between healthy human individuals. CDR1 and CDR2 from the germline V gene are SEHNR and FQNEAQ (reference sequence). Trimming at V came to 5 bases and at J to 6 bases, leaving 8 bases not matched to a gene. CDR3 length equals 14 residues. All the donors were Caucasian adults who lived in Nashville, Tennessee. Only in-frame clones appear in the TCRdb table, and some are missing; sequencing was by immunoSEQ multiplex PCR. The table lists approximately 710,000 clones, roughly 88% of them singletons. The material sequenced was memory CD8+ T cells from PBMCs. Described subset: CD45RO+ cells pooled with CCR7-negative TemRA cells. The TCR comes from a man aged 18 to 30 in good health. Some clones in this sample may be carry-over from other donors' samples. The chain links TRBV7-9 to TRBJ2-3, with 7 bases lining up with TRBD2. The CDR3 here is CASSPLRRGDTQYF. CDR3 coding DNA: TGTGCCAGCAGCCCGTTGCGGCGGGGGGATACGCAGTATTTT.